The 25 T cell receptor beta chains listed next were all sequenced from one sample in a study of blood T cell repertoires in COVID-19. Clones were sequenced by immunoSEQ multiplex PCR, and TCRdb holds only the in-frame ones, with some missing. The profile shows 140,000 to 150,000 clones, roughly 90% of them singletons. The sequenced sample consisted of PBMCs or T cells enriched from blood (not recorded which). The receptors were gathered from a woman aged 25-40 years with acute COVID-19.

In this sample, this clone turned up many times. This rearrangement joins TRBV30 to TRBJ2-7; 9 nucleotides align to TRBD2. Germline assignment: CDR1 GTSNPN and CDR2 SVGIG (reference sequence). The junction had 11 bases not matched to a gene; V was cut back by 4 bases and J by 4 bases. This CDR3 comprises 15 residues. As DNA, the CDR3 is TGTGCCTGGACCCATTTAGCGGGAGAAGTATACGAGCAGTACTTC. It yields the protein CAWTHLAGEVYEQYF.

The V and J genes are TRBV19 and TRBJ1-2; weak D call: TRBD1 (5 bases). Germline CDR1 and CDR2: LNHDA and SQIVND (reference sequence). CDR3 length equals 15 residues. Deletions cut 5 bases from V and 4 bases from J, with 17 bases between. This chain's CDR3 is CASSPLTAEIYGYTF. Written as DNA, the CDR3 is TGTGCCAGTAGTCCCTTGACAGCTGAAATCTATGGCTACACCTTC.

CDR3 region: CASSLASGSREQYF. The CDR3 DNA sequence: TGTGCCAGCAGCTTAGCTAGCGGGAGTCGCGAGCAGTACTTC. The rearrangement uses TRBV13 and TRBJ2-7, with 10 bases aligning to TRBD2. Germline CDR1 reads PRHDT; CDR2 reads FYEKMQ (reference sequence). J gave up 6 bases and V 1 base, and 3 bases lay outside the gene matches. This CDR3 contains 14 residues.

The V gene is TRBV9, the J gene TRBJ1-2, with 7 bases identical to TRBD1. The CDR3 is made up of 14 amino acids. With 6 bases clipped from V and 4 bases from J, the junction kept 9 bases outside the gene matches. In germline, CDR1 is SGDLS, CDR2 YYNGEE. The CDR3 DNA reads TGTGCCAGCAATTCCGAAGGGACAGCCTATGGCTACACCTTC. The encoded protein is CASNSEGTAYGYTF.

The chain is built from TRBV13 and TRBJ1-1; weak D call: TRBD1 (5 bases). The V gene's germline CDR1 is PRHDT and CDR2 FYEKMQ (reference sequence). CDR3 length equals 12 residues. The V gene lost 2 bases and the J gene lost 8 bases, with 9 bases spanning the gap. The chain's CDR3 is CASSLRGREAFF. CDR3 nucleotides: TGTGCCAGCAGCTTACGGGGGAGGGAAGCTTTCTTT.

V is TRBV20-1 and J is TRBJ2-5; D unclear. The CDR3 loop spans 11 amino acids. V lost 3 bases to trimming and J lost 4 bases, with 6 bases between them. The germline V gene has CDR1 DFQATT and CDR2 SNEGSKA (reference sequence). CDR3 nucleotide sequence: TGCAGTGCTAGCGCTATAGAGACCCAGTACTTC. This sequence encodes CSASAIETQYF.

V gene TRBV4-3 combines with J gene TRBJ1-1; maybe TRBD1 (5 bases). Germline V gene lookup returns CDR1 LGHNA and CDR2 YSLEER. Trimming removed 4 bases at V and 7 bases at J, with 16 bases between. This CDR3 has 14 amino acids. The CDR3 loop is CASSPLSDRIEAFF. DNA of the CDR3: TGCGCCAGCAGCCCCCTAAGTGACAGAATTGAAGCTTTCTTT.

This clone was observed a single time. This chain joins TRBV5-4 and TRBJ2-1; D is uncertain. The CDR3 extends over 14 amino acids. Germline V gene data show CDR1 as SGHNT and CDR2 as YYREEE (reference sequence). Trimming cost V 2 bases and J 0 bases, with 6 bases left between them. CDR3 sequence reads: CASSLSSSYNEQFF. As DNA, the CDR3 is TGTGCCAGCAGCTTATCGAGCTCCTACAATGAGCAGTTCTTC.

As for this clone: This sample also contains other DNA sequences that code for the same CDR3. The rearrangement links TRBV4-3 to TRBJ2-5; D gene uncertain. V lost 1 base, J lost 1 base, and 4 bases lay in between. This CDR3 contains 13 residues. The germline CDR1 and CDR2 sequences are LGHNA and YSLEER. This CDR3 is CASSQGGQETQYF. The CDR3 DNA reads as TGCGCCAGCAGCCAAGGCGGCCAAGAGACCCAGTACTTC.

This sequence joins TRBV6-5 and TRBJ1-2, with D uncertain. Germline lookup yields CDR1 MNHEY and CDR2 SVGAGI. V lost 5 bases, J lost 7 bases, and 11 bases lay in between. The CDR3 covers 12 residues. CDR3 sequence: CASSPDWSGYTF. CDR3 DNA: TGTGCCAGCAGTCCCGACTGGTCTGGCTACACCTTC.

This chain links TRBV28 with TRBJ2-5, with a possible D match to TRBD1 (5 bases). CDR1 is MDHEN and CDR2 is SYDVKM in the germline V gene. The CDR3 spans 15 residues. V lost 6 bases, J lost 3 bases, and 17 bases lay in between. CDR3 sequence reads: CASSIRWGGKETQYF. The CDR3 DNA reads TGTGCCAGCAGCATACGGTGGGGCGGAAAAGAGACCCAGTACTTC.

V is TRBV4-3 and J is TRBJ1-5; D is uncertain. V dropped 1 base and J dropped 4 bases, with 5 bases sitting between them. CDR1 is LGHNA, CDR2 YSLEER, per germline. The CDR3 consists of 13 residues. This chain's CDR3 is CASSQASNQPQHF. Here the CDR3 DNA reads TGCGCCAGCAGCCAAGCCTCGAATCAGCCCCAGCATTTT.

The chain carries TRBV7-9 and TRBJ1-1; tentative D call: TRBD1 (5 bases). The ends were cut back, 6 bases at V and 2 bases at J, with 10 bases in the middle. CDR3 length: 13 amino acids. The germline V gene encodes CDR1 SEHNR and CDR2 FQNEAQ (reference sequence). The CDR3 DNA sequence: TGTGCCAGCAGACGACAGACAAACACTGAAGCTTTCTTT. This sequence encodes CASRRQTNTEAFF.

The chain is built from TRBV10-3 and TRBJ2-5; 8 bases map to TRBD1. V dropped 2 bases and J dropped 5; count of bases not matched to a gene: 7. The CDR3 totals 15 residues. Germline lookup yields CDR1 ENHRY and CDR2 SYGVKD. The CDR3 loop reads CAISEGQGARETQYF. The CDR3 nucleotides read TGTGCCATCAGTGAGGGTCAGGGGGCACGCGAGACCCAGTACTTC.

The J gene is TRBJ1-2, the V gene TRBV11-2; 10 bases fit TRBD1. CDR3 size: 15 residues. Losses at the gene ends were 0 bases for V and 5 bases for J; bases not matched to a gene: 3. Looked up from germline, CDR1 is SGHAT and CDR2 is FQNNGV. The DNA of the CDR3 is TGTGCCAGCAGCTTAGACGGGACAGGGGCTTATGGCTACACCTTC. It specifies CASSLDGTGAYGYTF.

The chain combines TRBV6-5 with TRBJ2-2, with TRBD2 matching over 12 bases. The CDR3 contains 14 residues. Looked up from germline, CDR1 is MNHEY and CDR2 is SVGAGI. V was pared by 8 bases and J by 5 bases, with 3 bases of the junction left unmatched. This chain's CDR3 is CASQLAGGTGELFF. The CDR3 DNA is TGTGCCAGCCAACTAGCGGGAGGAACCGGGGAGCTGTTTTTT.

DNA for the CDR3: TGTGCTAGTGGTTTGACACGGGACGGGACTAGCGGGATCGGAGAGACCCAGTACTTC. Its protein product is CASGLTRDGTSGIGETQYF. The chain couples TRBV12-5 to TRBJ2-5; 13 nucleotides align to TRBD2. Germline lookup yields CDR1 LGHNT and CDR2 FRNRAP. The CDR3 extends over 19 amino acids. Losses at the gene ends were 2 bases for V and 4 bases for J; bases not matched to a gene: 13.

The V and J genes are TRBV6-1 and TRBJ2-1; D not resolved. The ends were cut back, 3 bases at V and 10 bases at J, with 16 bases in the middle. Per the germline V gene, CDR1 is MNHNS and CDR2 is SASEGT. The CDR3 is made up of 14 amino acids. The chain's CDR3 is CASSDRLGSREQFF. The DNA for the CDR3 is TGTGCCAGCAGTGACAGACTCGGGTCTAGGGAGCAGTTCTTC.

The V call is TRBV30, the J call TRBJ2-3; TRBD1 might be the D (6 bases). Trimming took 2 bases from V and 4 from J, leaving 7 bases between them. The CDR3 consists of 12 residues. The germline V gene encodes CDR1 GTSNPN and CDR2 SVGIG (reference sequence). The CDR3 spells CAWSPGADTQYF. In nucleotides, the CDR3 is TGTGCCTGGAGTCCAGGGGCAGATACGCAGTATTTT.

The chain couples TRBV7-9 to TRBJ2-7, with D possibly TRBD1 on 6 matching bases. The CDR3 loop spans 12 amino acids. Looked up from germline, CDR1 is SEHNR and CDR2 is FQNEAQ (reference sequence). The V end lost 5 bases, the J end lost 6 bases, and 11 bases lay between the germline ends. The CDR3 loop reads CASSPQGREQYF. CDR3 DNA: TGTGCCAGCAGCCCACAGGGCCGCGAGCAGTACTTC.

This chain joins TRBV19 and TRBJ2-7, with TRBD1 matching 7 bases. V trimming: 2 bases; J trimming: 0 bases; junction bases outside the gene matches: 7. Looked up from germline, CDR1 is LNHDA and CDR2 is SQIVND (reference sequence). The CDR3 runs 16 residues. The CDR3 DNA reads TGTGCCAGTAGTATACACGGACAGGAGAGCTCCTACGAGCAGTACTTC. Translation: CASSIHGQESSYEQYF.

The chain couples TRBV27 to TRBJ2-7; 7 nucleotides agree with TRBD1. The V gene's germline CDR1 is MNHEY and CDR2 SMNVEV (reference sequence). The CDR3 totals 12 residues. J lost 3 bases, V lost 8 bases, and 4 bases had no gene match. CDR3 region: CASGQASYEQYF. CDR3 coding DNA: TGTGCCAGCGGACAGGCCAGCTACGAGCAGTACTTC.

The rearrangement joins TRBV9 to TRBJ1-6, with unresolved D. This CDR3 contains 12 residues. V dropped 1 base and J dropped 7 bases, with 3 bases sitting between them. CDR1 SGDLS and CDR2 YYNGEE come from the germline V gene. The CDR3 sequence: CASSVSNSPLHF. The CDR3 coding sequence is TGTGCCAGCAGCGTATCAAATTCACCCCTCCACTTT.

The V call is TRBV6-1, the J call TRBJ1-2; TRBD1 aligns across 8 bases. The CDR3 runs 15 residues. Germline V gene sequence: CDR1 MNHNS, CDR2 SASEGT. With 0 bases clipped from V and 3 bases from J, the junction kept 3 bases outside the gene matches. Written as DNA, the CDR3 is TGTGCCAGCAGTGAAGCGACAGGGGAACACTATGGCTACACCTTC. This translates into CASSEATGEHYGYTF.

CDR3 loop: CASSLGPPSSGNTIYF. In nucleotides, the CDR3 is TGTGCCAGCAGCTTAGGGCCCCCCTCCTCTGGAAACACCATATATTTT. The chain uses TRBV7-3 and TRBJ1-3; unclear D gene. The CDR3 loop spans 16 amino acids. V lost 2 bases and J lost 0, with 11 bases in between. From germline, CDR1 is SGHTA and CDR2 FQGTGA. Full variable domain (outside the CDR3, taken from reference TRBV7-3 and TRBJ1-3): GAGVSQTPSNKVTEKGKYVELRCDPISGHTALYWYRQSLGQGPEFLIYFQGTGAADDSGLPNDRFFAVRPEGSVSTLKIQRTERGDSAVYLCASSLGPPSSGNTIYFGEGSWLTVV.